Given below is one TCR beta chain in context. The antigen is undetermined. This sample is drawn from a study of T cell responses to AZD1222 COVID-19 vaccine. Study-wide background: Both about-4-week and about-12-week second-dose recipients were combined. Study findings and constraints: Clonal diversity may have been underestimated in mostly white British donors. Spike was spanned by vaccine-associated CD4 TCRs, with dominance at 160-218 and 743-854. The number of AZD1222 recipients seropositive at baseline was only five or six.

CDR3 size: 15 residues. CDR1 SEHNR and CDR2 FQNEAQ come from the germline V gene (reference sequence). V lost 1 base and J lost 2, with 10 bases in between. Measured with immunoSEQ multiplex PCR; TCRdb has only the in-frame clones, and not every one. The sample yields 95,000 to 150,000 clones, about nine tenths seen once. The specimen was peripheral blood, collected on day 0 of AZD1222 vaccination. The chain employs TRBV7-9 and TRBJ2-3; D unresolved. The sequence was obtained from an adult in good health. CDR3 protein: CASSLVQVNTDTQYF. The CDR3 DNA reads as TGTGCCAGCAGCTTAGTCCAAGTGAACACAGATACGCAGTATTTT.